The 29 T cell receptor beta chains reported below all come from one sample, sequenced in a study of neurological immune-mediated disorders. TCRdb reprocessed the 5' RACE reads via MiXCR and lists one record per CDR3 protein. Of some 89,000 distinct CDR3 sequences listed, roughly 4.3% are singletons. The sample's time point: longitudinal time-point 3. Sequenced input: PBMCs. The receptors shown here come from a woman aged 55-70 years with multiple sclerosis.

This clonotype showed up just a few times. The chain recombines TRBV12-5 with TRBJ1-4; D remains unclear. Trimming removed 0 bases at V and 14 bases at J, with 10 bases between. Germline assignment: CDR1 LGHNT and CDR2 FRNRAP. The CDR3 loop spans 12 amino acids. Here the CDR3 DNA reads TGTGCTAGTGGTTTGGTAGCCTCAAAGCTGTTTTTT. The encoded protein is CASGLVASKLFF.

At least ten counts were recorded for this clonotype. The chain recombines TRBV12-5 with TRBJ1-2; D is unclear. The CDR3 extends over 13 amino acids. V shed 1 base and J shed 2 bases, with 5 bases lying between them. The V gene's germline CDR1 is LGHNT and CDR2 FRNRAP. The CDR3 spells CASGLGVNYGYTF. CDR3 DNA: TGTGCTAGTGGTTTGGGGGTAAACTATGGCTACACCTTC.

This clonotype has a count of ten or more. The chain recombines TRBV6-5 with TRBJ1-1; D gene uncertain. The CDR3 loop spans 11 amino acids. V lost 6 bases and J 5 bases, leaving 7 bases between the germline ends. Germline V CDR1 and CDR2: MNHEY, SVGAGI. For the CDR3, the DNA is TGTGCCAGCAGCACGGGGACTGAAGCTTTCTTT. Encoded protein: CASSTGTEAFF.

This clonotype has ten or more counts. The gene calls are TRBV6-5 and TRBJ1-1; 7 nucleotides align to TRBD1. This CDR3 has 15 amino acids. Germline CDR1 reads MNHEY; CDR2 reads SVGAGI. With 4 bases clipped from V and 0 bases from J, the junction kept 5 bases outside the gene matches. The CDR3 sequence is CASSFGDRMNTEAFF. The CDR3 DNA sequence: TGTGCCAGCAGTTTCGGGGACAGAATGAACACTGAAGCTTTCTTT.

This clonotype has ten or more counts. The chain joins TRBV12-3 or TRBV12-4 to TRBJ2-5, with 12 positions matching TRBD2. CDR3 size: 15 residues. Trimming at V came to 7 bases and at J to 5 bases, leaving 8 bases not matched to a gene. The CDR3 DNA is TGTGCCAGCAACCGCCTAGCGGGGGGGCGGGAGACCCAGTACTTC. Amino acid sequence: CASNRLAGGRETQYF.

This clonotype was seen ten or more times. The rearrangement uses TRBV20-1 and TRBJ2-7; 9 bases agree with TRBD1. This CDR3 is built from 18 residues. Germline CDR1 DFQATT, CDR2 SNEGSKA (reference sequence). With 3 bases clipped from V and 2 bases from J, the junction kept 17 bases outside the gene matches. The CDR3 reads CSASPITGTGLGAYEQYF. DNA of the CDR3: TGCAGTGCTAGTCCCATTACCGGGACAGGGTTGGGGGCCTACGAGCAGTACTTC.

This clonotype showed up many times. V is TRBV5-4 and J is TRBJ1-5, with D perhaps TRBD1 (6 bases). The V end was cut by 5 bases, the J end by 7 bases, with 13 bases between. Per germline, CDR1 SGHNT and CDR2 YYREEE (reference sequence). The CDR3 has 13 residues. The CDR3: CASSRGGEQPQHF. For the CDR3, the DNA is TGTGCCAGCAGTCGAGGGGGGGAGCAGCCCCAGCATTTT.

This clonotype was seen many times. CDR3 in DNA: TGTGCCAGCAGCGCCCCGGATAGCAATCAGCCCCAGCATTTT. It codes for CASSAPDSNQPQHF. The genes are TRBV7-9 and TRBJ1-5, with D uncertain. V was clipped by 5 bases and J by 0 bases, with 8 bases between them. The CDR3 loop spans 14 amino acids. Germline CDR1 reads SEHNR; CDR2 reads FQNEAQ (reference sequence). Looking up the rest from reference TRBV7-9 and TRBJ1-5 gives the full variable domain: DTGVSQNPRHKITKRGQNVTFRCDPISEHNRLYWYRQTLGQGPEFLTYFQNEAQLEKSRLLSDRFSAERPKGSFSTLEIQRTEQGDSAMYLCASSAPDSNQPQHFGDGTRLSIL.

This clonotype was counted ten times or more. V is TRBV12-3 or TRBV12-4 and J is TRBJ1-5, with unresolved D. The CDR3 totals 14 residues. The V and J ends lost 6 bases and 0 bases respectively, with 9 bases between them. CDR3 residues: CASSLGDSNQPQHF. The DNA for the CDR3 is TGTGCCAGCAGCCTTGGAGATAGCAATCAGCCCCAGCATTTT.

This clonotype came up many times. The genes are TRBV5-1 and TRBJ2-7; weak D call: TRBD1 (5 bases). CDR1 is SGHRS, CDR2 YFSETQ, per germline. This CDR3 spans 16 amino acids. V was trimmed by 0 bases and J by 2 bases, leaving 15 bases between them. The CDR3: CASSLAGGHPAYEQYF. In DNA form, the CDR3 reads TGCGCCAGCAGCTTGGCCGGCGGACACCCCGCCTACGAGCAGTACTTC.

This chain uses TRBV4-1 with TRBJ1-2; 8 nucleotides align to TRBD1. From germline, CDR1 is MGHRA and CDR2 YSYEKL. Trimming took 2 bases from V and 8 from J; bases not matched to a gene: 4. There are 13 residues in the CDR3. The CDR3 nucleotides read TGCGCCAGCAGCCAACTCCACAGGGGGGGCTACACCTTC. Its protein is CASSQLHRGGYTF.

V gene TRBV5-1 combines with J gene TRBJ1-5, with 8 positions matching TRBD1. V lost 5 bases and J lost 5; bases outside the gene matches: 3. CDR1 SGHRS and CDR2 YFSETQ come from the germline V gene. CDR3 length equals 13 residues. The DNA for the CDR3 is TGCGCCAGCAGGACAGGGGAGCATCAGCCCCAGCATTTT. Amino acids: CASRTGEHQPQHF.

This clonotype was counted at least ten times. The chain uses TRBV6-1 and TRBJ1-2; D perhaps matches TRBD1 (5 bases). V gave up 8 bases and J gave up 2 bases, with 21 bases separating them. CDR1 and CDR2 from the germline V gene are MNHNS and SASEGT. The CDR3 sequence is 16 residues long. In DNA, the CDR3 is TGTGCCAGCGGAGGGGATTTGACTGGGATCAACTATGGCTACACCTTC. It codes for CASGGDLTGINYGYTF.

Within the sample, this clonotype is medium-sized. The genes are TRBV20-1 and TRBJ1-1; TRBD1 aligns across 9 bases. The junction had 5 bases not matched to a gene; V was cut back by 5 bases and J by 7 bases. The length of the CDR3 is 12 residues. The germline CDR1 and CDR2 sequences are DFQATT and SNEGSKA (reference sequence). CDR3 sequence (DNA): TGCAGTGCTCACAGGGGGCTCGATGAAGCTTTCTTT. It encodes CSAHRGLDEAFF.

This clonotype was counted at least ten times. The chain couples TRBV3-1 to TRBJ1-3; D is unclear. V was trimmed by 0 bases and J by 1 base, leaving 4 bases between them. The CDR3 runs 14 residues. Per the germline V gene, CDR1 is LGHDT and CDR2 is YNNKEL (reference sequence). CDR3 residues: CASSQEGSGNTIYF. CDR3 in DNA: TGTGCCAGCAGCCAAGAAGGATCTGGAAACACCATATATTTT.

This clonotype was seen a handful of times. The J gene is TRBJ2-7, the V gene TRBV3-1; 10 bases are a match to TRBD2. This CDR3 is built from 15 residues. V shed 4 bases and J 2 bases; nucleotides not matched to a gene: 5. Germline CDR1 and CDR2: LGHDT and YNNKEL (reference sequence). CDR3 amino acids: CASSRSGTSAYEQYF. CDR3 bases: TGTGCCAGCAGCCGGTCCGGGACTAGCGCCTACGAGCAGTACTTC.

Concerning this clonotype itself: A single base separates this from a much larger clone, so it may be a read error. The CDR3 DNA reads TGTGCCATCAGTGAACAGGGACAGGACTACGAGCAGTACTTC. It translates to CAISEQGQDYEQYF. This sequence joins TRBV10-3 and TRBJ2-7, with TRBD1 matching over 8 bases. Per the germline V gene, CDR1 is ENHRY and CDR2 is SYGVKD. CDR3 length: 14 residues. Trimming cost V 3 bases and J 3 bases; bases outside gene matches: 4.

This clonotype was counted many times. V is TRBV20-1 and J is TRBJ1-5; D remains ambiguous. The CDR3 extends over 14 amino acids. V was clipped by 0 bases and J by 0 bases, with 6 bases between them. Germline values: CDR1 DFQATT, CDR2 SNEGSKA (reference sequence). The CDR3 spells CSARDWYSNQPQHF. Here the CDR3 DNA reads TGCAGTGCTAGAGACTGGTATAGCAATCAGCCCCAGCATTTT.

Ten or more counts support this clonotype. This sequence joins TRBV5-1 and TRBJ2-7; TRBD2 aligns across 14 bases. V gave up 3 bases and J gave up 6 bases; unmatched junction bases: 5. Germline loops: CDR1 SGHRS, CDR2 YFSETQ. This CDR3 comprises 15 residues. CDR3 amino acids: CASSSPGTSGSEQYF. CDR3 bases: TGCGCCAGCAGCTCCCCCGGGACTAGCGGGAGCGAGCAGTACTTC.

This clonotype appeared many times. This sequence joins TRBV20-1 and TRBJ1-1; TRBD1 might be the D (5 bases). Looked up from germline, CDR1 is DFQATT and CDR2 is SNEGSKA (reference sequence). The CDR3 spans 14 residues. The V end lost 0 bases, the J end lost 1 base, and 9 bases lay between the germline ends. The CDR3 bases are TGCAGTGCTAGAGATTCGGGGGGGAACACTGAAGCTTTCTTT. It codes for CSARDSGGNTEAFF.

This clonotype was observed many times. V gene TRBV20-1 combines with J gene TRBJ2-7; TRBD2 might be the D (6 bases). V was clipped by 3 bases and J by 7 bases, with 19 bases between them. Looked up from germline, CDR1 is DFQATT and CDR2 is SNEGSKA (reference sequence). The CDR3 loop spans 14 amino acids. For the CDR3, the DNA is TGCAGTGCTAGTGATTTGGCGGGGTCGGGGGAGCAGTACTTC. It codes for CSASDLAGSGEQYF.

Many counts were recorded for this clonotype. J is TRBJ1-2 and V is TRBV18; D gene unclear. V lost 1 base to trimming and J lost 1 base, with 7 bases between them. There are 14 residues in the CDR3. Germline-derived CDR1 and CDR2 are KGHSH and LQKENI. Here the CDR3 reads CASSPLPDNYGYTF. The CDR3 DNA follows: TGTGCCAGCTCACCACTTCCAGATAACTATGGCTACACCTTC. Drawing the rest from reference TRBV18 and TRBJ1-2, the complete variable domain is NAGVMQNPRHLVRRRGQEARLRCSPMKGHSHVYWYRQLPEEGLKFMVYLQKENIIDESGMPKERFSAEFPKEGPSILRIQQVVRGDSAAYFCASSPLPDNYGYTFGSGTRLTVV.

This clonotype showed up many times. CDR3 in amino acids: CASSWNRVANYGYTF. The DNA for the CDR3 is TGTGCCAGCAGCTGGAACCGGGTGGCTAACTATGGCTACACCTTC. The rearrangement links TRBV11-1 to TRBJ1-2, with D unresolved. Germline loops: CDR1 SGHAT, CDR2 FQDESV (reference sequence). The CDR3 contains 15 residues. V was cut by 4 bases and J by 0 bases, with 12 bases left in between.

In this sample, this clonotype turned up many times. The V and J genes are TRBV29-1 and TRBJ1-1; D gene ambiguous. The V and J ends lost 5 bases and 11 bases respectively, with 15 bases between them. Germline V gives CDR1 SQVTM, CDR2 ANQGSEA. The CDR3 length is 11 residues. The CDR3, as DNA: TGCAGCGTTCGCGACCGGGTTGAGGCTTTCTTT. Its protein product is CSVRDRVEAFF.

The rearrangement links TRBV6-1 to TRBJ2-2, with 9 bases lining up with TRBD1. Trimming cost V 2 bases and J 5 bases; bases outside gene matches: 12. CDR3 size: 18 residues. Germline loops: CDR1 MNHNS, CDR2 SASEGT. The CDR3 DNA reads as TGTGCCAGCAGTGAAATCGGTTGGGGACAGGGATTGACCGGGGAGCTGTTTTTT. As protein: CASSEIGWGQGLTGELFF.

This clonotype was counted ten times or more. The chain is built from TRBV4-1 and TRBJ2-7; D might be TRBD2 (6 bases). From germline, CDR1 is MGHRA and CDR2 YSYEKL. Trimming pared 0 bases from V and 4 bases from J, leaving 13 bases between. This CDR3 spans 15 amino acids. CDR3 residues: CASSQERSRGYEQYF. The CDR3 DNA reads TGCGCCAGCAGCCAAGAACGCAGTCGGGGGTACGAGCAGTACTTC.

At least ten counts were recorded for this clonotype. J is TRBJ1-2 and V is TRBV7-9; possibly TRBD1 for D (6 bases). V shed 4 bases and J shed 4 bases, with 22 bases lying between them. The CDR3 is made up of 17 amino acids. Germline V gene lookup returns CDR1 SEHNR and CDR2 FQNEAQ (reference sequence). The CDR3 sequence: CASSSYPDRRATYGYTF. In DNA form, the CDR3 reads TGTGCCAGCAGCTCCTACCCTGACAGGCGCGCTACCTATGGCTACACCTTC.

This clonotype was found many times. CDR3: CSAREPRGRNQPQHF. In DNA form, the CDR3 reads TGCAGTGCTAGAGAACCCAGGGGGAGGAATCAGCCCCAGCATTTT. The chain uses TRBV20-1 and TRBJ1-5; 7 bases fit TRBD1. Germline assignment: CDR1 DFQATT and CDR2 SNEGSKA (reference sequence). The CDR3 has 15 amino acids. With 0 bases clipped from V and 4 bases from J, the junction kept 6 bases outside the gene matches.

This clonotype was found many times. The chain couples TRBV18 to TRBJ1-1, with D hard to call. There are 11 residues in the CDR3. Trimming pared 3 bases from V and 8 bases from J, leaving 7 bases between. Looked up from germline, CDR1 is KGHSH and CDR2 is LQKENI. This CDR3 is CASSPMSEAFF. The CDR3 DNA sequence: TGTGCCAGCTCACCTATGTCCGAAGCTTTCTTT. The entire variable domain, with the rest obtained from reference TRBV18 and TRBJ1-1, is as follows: NAGVMQNPRHLVRRRGQEARLRCSPMKGHSHVYWYRQLPEEGLKFMVYLQKENIIDESGMPKERFSAEFPKEGPSILRIQQVVRGDSAAYFCASSPMSEAFFGQGTRLTVV.